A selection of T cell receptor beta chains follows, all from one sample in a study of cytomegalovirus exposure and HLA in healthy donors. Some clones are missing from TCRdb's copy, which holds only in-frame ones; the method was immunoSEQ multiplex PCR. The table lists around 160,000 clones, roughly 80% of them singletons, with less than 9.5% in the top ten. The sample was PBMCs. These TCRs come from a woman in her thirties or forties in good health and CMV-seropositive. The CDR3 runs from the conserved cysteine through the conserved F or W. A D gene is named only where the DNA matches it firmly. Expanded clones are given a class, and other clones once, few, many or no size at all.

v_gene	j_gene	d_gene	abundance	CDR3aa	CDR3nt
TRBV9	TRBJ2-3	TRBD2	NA	CASSAVGTSGWDTQYF	TGTGCCAGCAGCGCGGTCGGGACTAGCGGATGGGATACGCAGTATTTT
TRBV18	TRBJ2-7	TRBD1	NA	CASSHRQGYYEQYF	TGTGCCAGCTCACACCGACAGGGATACTACGAGCAGTACTTC
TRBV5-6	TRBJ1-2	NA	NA	CASRLRQVAYGYTF	TGTGCCAGCAGACTCCGACAGGTCGCCTATGGCTACACCTTC
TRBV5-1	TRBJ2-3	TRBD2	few	CASSLEAGAGSDTQYF	TGCGCCAGCAGCTTGGAAGCGGGAGCGGGCTCGGATACGCAGTATTTT
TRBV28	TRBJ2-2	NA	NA	CASSRAGGMTGELFF	TGTGCCAGCAGTCGGGCAGGGGGGATGACCGGGGAGCTGTTTTTT
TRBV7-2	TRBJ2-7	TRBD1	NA	CASSLGQGFYEQYF	TGTGCCAGCAGCTTAGGACAGGGGTTTTACGAGCAGTACTTC
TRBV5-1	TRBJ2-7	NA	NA	CASSLLAGGFYEQYF	TGCGCCAGCAGCTTGTTGGCAGGGGGGTTCTACGAGCAGTACTTC
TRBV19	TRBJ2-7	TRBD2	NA	CASSSLGLFGSYEQYF	TGTGCCAGTAGTTCCCTGGGACTATTTGGTAGCTACGAGCAGTACTTC
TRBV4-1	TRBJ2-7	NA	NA	CASSRQIPGTPSYEQYF	TGCGCCAGCAGCCGGCAAATCCCCGGGACACCTTCCTACGAGCAGTACTTC
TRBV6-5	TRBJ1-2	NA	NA	CASSFRQEHGYTF	TGTGCCAGCAGTTTCCGACAGGAGCATGGCTACACCTTC
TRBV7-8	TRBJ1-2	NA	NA	CASSFTGNNYGYTF	TGTGCCAGCAGCTTTACAGGCAATAACTATGGCTACACCTTC
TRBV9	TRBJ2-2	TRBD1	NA	CASSVVDRATGELFF	TGTGCCAGCAGCGTAGTTGACAGGGCCACCGGGGAGCTGTTTTTT
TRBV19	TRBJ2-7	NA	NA	CASSIRTGFHEQYF	TGTGCCAGTAGTATACGGACGGGATTCCACGAGCAGTACTTC
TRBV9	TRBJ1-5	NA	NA	CASSAGAGFQPQHF	TGTGCCAGCAGCGCCGGGGCGGGGTTTCAGCCCCAGCATTTT
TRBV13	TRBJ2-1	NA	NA	CASSLGLARSNEQFF	TGTGCCAGCAGCTTAGGACTAGCTCGGTCAAATGAGCAGTTCTTC
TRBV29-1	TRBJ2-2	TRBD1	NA	CSVAGRTGQRARVNTGELFF	TGCAGCGTTGCAGGGAGGACAGGGCAGAGGGCACGGGTCAACACCGGGGAGCTGTTTTTT
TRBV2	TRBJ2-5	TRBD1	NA	CASSPTGDRAIQETQYF	TGTGCCAGCAGTCCAACGGGGGACAGGGCGATCCAAGAGACCCAGTACTTC
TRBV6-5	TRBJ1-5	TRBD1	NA	CASRGQVNQPQHF	TGTGCCAGCAGAGGACAGGTCAATCAGCCCCAGCATTTT
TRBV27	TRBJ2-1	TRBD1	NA	CASALVTGIEQFF	TGTGCCAGCGCGTTAGTGACAGGGATTGAGCAGTTCTTC
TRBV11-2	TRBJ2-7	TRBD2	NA	CASSSSSGSYAEQYF	TGTGCCAGCAGCTCCTCTAGCGGGAGTTACGCCGAGCAGTACTTC
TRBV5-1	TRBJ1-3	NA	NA	CASSLAGGGSGNTIYF	TGCGCCAGCAGCTTGGCCGGAGGAGGTTCAGGAAACACCATATATTTT